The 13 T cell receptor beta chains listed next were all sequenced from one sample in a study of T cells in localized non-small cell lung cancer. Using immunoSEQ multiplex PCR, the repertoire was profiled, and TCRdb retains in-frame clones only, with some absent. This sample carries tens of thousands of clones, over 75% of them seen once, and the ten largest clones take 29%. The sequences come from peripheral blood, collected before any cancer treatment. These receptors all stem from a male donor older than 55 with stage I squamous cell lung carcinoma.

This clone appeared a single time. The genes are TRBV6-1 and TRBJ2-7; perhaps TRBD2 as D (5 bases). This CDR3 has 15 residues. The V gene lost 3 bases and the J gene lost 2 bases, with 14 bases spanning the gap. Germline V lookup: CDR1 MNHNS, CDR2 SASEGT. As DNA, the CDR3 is TGTGCCAGCAGTGACGCTTTTCCGGGGACCTACGAGCAGTACTTC. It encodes CASSDAFPGTYEQYF.

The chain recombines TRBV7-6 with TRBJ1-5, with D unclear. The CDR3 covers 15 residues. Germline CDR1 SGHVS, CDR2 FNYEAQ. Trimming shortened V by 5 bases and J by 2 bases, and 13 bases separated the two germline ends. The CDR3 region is CASSPLGWGNQPQHF. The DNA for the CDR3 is TGTGCCAGCAGCCCCTTAGGATGGGGCAATCAGCCCCAGCATTTT.

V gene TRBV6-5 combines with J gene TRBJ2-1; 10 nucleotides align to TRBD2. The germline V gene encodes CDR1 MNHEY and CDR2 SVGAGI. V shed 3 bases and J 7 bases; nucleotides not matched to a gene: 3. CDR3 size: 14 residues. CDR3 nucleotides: TGTGCCAGCAGTTATAGCGGGAGGAGGAATGAGCAGTTCTTC. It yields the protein CASSYSGRRNEQFF.

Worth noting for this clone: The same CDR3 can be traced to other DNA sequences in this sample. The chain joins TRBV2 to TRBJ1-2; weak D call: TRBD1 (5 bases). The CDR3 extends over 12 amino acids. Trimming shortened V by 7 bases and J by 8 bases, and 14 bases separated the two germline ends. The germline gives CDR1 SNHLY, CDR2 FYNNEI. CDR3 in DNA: TGTGCCAGCAACGTCAGGGAAAACGGCTACACCTTC. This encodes CASNVRENGYTF. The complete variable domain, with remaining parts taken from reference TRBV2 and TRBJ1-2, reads EPEVTQTPSHQVTQMGQEVILRCVPISNHLYFYWYRQILGQKVEFLVSFYNNEISEKSEIFDDQFSVERPDGSNFTLKIRSTKLEDSAMYFCASNVRENGYTFGSGTRLTVV.

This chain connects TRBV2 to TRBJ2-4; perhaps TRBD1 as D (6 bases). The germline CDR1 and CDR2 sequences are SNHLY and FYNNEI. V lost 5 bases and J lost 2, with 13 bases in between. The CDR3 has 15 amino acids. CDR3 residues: CASSPPRDTKNIQYF. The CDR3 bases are TGTGCCAGCAGTCCACCCCGGGACACCAAAAACATTCAGTACTTC.

The DNA for the CDR3 is TGTGCCAGCAGTCCCGGGACAGGGGGAGCCGACACCTTC. Encoded protein: CASSPGTGGADTF. V gene TRBV25-1 combines with J gene TRBJ1-2, with TRBD1 matching 11 bases. The trim removed 5 bases at V and 12 bases at J, leaving 8 bases unmatched. The CDR3 totals 13 residues. Germline CDR1 MGHDK, CDR2 SYGVNS.

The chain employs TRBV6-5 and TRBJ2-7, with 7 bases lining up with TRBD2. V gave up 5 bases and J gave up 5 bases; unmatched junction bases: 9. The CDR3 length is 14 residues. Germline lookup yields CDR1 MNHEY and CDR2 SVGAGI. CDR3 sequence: CASSTRTRFHEQYF. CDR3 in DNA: TGTGCCAGCAGTACCCGGACTAGATTCCACGAGCAGTACTTC.

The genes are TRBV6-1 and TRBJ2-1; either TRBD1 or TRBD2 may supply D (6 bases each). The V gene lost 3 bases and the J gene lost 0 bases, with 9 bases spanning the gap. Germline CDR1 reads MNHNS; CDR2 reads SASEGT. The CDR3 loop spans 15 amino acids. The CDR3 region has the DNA TGTGCCAGCAGTGAGACGGGGGCCTCCTACAATGAGCAGTTCTTC. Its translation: CASSETGASYNEQFF.

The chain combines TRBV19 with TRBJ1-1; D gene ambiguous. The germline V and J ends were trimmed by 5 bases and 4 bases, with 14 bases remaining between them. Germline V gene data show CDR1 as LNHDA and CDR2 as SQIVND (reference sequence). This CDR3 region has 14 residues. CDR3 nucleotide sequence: TGTGCCAGTAGTTCACGGTGGGAAGTCACTGAAGCTTTCTTT. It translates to CASSSRWEVTEAFF.

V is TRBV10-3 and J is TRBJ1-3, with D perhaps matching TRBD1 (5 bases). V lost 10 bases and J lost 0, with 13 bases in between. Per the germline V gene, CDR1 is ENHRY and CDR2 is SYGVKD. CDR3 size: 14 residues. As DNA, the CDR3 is TGTGCCACCCGGACATTCTCCTCTGGAAACACCATATATTTT. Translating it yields CATRTFSSGNTIYF.

In nucleotides, the CDR3 is TGTGCCAGCTGCACAAAGTTCGAGCAGTACTTC. Protein: CASCTKFEQYF. J is TRBJ2-7 and V is TRBV27; D unclear. The ends were cut back, 8 bases at V and 6 bases at J, with 11 bases in the middle. This CDR3 region has 11 residues. Germline lookup yields CDR1 MNHEY and CDR2 SMNVEV (reference sequence).

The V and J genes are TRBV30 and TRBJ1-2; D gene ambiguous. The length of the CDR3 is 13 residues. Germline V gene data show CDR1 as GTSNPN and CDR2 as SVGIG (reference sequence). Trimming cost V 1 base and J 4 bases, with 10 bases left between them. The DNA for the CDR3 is TGTGCCTGGAGTGGGTGGGGTAGCTATGGCTACACCTTC. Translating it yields CAWSGWGSYGYTF.

The CDR3 DNA reads as TGTGCCACCAGCAGAGGATATCCCAGGGGAGATGATCTAGGACTGTTTTTT. Translating it yields CATSRGYPRGDDLGLFF. V and J are TRBV15 and TRBJ1-4, with D perhaps matching TRBD1 (6 bases). Trimming took off 1 base at V and 13 bases at J, with 25 bases between the two ends. CDR1 and CDR2 from the germline V gene are LNHNV and YYDKDF (reference sequence). The CDR3 is made up of 17 amino acids.